These 10 T cell receptor beta chains came from one sample sequenced in a study of tumor-infiltrating lymphocytes in oesophageal squamous cell carcinoma. TCRdb re-derived calls from the PCR reads in MiXCR, one entry per CDR3 protein. The sample includes under 15,000 distinct CDR3 sequences, roughly half of them seen just once. What was sequenced was blood. The receptor source for this set is a female donor with esophageal squamous cell carcinoma.

This sequence joins TRBV7-9 and TRBJ2-4; TRBD1 might be the D (6 bases). The J call is doubtful: the DNA matches TRBJ2-7 better. The CDR3 covers 15 residues. Looked up from germline, CDR1 is SEHNR and CDR2 is FQNEAQ (reference sequence). The CDR3: CASSGDIPISYEQYF. The DNA of the CDR3 is TGTGCCAGCAGCGGGGACATACCGATTTCCTACGAGCAGTACTTC.

The chain combines TRBV7-9 with TRBJ2-1, with 8 bases lining up with TRBD1. The J call may be wrong; the DNA end is better matched by TRBJ1-2. CDR1 SEHNR and CDR2 FQNEAQ come from the germline V gene (reference sequence). There are 16 residues in the CDR3. In nucleotides, the CDR3 is TGTGCCAGCAGCTTAGGGAGCTGGGACAGGAACTATGGCTACACCTTC. This encodes CASSLGSWDRNYGYTF.

This clonotype was found a few times. This chain connects TRBV7-9 to TRBJ2-5; 11 bases are shared with TRBD1. Germline CDR1 reads SEHNR; CDR2 reads FQNEAQ (reference sequence). The CDR3 has 16 amino acids. V lost 5 bases to trimming and J lost 5 bases; unmatched junction nucleotides: 10. In DNA, the CDR3 is TGTGCCAGCAGCCCCGGGACAGGGGGACTGAGGGAGACCCAGTACTTC. It encodes CASSPGTGGLRETQYF.

This clonotype is termed medium-sized (0.01 to 0.1%). V is TRBV6-1 and J is TRBJ2-5; 11 bases fit TRBD2. V was clipped by 2 bases and J by 11 bases; unmatched bases: 10. Germline-derived CDR1 and CDR2 are MNHNS and SASEGT. There are 15 residues in the CDR3. The CDR3 DNA reads as TGTGCCAGCAGTGAAATTAGCGGGGGGGCAAAGGAGCAGTACTTC. It encodes CASSEISGGAKEQYF.

As to this clonotype: No conserved phenylalanine or tryptophan is present at the end of the CDR3, so a read error is the likely explanation. No DNA is shown, since the ends of the CDR3 on it are uncertain; the CDR3 is the one TCRdb lists. The chain joins TRBV5-3 to TRBJ2-7; TRBD1, as called in the table, went unchecked against the DNA. TRBV5-3 is an ORF; its function is uncertain. From its first to its last residue, the CDR3 has 16 amino acids. The CDR3 reads CASSFVQNQETQYFGS.

This clonotype has just one count. The V gene is TRBV7-4, the J gene TRBJ2-3; unclear D gene. The CDR3 length is 14 residues. V was shortened by 0 bases and J by 5 bases, with 9 bases between the two germline ends. Germline values: CDR1 SGHVT, CDR2 SQSDAQ. CDR3 DNA sequence: TGTGCCAGCAGCTTAGCGGTGGGCGAAGATACGCAGTATTTT. Protein product: CASSLAVGEDTQYF.

The rearrangement links TRBV7-2 to TRBJ2-5; a possible D gene is TRBD2 (5 bases). Near its end, the DNA agrees better with TRBJ2-1, so the J call may be wrong. There are 15 residues in the CDR3. Germline V gene data show CDR1 as SGHTA and CDR2 as FQGNSA. CDR3 bases: TGTGCCAGCACCTCCACCGGGAACACCTACAATGAGCAGTTCTTC. Its protein product is CASTSTGNTYNEQFF.

V and J are TRBV5-6 and TRBJ2-6; no clear D gene. The DNA end is a closer match to TRBJ2-1, so the J assignment may be wrong. Germline CDR1 reads SGHDT; CDR2 reads YYEEEE. This CDR3 has 13 residues. The CDR3 protein is CASSLWKYNEQFF. CDR3 in DNA: TGTGCCAGCAGCTTGTGGAAGTACAATGAGCAGTTCTTC.

This clonotype was detected many times. The CDR3 loop reads CSARRIVETQYF. The CDR3 nucleotides read TGCAGTGCCCGTAGGATTGTGGAGACCCAGTACTTC. The chain is built from TRBV20-1 and TRBJ2-5; unclear D gene. There are 12 residues in the CDR3. Germline V gives CDR1 DFQATT, CDR2 SNEGSKA (reference sequence). Trimming removed 6 bases at V and 5 bases at J, with 13 bases between.

The chain couples TRBV7-2 to TRBJ2-1; TRBD2 matches at 7 bases. This CDR3 has 14 amino acids. Germline CDR1 is SGHTA and CDR2 is FQGNSA. The junction had 5 bases not matched to a gene; V was cut back by 5 bases and J by 4 bases. CDR3 bases: TGTGCCAGCAGCGGACTAGTTGGGTACAATGAGCAGTTCTTC. Its translation is CASSGLVGYNEQFF. Supplemented by reference TRBV7-2 and TRBJ2-1, the full variable domain reads GAGVSQSPSNKVTEKGKDVELRCDPISGHTALYWYRQSLGQGLEFLIYFQGNSAPDKSGLPSDRFSAERTGGSVSTLTIQRTQQEDSAVYLCASSGLVGYNEQFFGPGTRLTVL.